This T cell receptor beta chain was captured in a study of blood T cell repertoires in COVID-19. Looking at the study overall: Some COVID-19 samples were acute and others convalescent; all came from the United States, Italy and Spain.

The method was immunoSEQ multiplex PCR; TCRdb's version includes in-frame clones alone and lacks a portion of them. This table holds approximately 320,000 clones, about 82% found once. Germline CDR1 is KGHSH and CDR2 is LQKENI. The CDR3 loop spans 11 amino acids. V was trimmed by 4 bases and J by 7 bases, leaving 7 bases between them. Sequenced input: peripheral blood. The chain carries TRBV18 and TRBJ1-1; perhaps TRBD1 as D (5 bases). This TCR was recovered from a human donor in a cohort sampled during active COVID-19. The CDR3 nucleotides are TGTGCCAGCTCACACGACAGTGAAGCTTTCTTT. The encoded protein is CASSHDSEAFF.